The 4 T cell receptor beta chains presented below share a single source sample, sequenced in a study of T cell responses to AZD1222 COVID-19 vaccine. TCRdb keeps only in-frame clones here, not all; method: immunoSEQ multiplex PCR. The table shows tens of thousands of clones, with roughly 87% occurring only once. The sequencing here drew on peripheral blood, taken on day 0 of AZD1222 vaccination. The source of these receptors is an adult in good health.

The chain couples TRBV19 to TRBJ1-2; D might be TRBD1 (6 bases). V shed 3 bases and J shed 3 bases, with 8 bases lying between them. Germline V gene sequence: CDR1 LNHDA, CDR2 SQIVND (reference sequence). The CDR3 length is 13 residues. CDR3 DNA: TGTGCCAGTAGTATGGGGGCCTACTATGGCTACACCTTC. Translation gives CASSMGAYYGYTF.

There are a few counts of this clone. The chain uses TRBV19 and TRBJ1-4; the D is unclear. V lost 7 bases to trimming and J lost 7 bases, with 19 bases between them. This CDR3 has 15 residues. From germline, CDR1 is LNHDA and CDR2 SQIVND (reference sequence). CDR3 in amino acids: CASTPPGQRLEKLFF. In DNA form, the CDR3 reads TGTGCCAGTACCCCCCCCGGGCAGCGTCTTGAAAAACTGTTTTTT.

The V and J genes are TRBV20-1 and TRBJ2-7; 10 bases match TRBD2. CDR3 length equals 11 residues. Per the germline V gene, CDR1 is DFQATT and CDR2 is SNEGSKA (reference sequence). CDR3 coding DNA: TGCAGAGTAGCGGGGGGCAACGAGCAGTACTTC. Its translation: CRVAGGNEQYF.

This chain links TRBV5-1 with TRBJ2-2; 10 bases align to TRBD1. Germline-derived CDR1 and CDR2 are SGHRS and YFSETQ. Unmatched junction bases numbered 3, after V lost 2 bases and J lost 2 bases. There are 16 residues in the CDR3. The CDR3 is CASSFDRGQNTGELFF. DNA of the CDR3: TGCGCCAGCAGCTTCGACAGGGGGCAAAACACCGGGGAGCTGTTTTTT.